This TCR beta chain derives from a study of blood T cell repertoires in COVID-19 (dated by TCRdb to about 2020). Some background on the complete study: The collaborator samples originated in the United States, Italy and Spain and spanned the acute and convalescent phases of COVID-19. The sample metadata nearly always contained a de-identified subject ID, COVID-19 status, age in years and sex. Subjects who had been exposed to COVID-19, were actively infected with it, or had recovered from it provided the deeply sampled blood TCRbeta repertoires that made up the dataset. The samples were drawn from the first 160 participants of the ongoing ImmuneRACE study and from 1,254 subjects provided by 6 global collaborators. The repertoires were released in a freely available public database meant as a resource for research on the immune response to SARS-CoV-2. The material from the prospective study consisted of cDNA or gDNA derived from T cells, B-cell-depleted T cells, or PBMCs. HLA class I and class II types, where available, came from metadata supplied by the sample provider rather than from assay-based typing.

Comments on this clone: Its antigen is currently not known. Per-base quality was not reported, and no clone a single base away is much larger than it.

The paper's findings and limits, for the study overall: The amount of clinical and demographic metadata varied by source and participant and was provided uncurated.

The immunoSEQ Assay, a bias-controlled multiplex PCR, was used to amplify TCRbeta CDR3 regions from genomic DNA. The paper's processing steps were these. Within the assay, amplification of reference gene primers was used to estimate how many nucleated cells each sample contained. To quantify the absolute abundance of each unique TCRbeta CDR3 rearrangement, sequence reads were collapsed and filtered. Productive Simpson clonality was computed per sample as the square root of Simpson's diversity index over productive rearrangements. TCRdb mirrors the immuneACCESS table, restricted to in-frame sequences. Some clones are absent from its copies; in checked studies, under half trace to an unresolved V gene, and the reason for the others is unknown. The V and J calls and clone size were taken over from that table, and D and trimming were inferred from the DNA. For this sample the table gives some 150,000 clones, of which about 89% were detected only once. Over 35% of the sample goes to the ten largest clones.

CDR1 and CDR2 were assigned from the germline V gene (reference sequence) as LGHDT and YNNKEL. Cut back by 6 bases and 9 bases, the V and J ends lie 15 bases apart. The CDR3, cysteine through phenylalanine, is 14 amino acids long. Only the CDR3 region is kept as DNA, spanning 42 bases read in frame from base 1. Samples from volunteer blood donors who had recovered from COVID-19 were contributed by a second Seattle source. Collaborating institutions collected whole blood in K2EDTA tubes following their own protocols. Collaborator samples were shipped for TCRbeta analysis as frozen whole blood, isolated PBMCs, or DNA extracted from either sample type.

This sequence uses TRBV3-1 (or the pseudogene TRBV3-2) and TRBJ1-6; the best D guess is TRBD1, with 6 bases matching. The sequenced sample was peripheral blood. The sequence came from a man in his forties or fifties who had recovered from COVID-19. The nucleotide sequence is given as TGTGCCAGCAGACCAACAGGGCCAATTTCACCCCTCCACTTT. It specifies CASRPTGPISPLHF.